This TCR beta chain comes out of a study of cytomegalovirus exposure and HLA in healthy donors. Clones were sequenced by immunoSEQ multiplex PCR, and TCRdb holds only the in-frame ones, with some missing. The profile shows 140,000 or so clones, around 90% of them singletons. CDR3 length equals 11 residues. Germline CDR1 GTSNPN, CDR2 SVGIG (reference sequence). Unmatched junction bases numbered 5, after V lost 2 bases and J lost 12 bases. The sequenced sample consisted of PBMCs. This chain uses TRBV30 with TRBJ1-1, with TRBD1 matching over 8 bases. The source is a man aged 18 to 29 in good health and CMV-seropositive. CDR3 nucleotides: TGTGCCTGGAGTTCAGGGGGCTTGACTTTCTTT. Its protein is CAWSSGGLTFF.